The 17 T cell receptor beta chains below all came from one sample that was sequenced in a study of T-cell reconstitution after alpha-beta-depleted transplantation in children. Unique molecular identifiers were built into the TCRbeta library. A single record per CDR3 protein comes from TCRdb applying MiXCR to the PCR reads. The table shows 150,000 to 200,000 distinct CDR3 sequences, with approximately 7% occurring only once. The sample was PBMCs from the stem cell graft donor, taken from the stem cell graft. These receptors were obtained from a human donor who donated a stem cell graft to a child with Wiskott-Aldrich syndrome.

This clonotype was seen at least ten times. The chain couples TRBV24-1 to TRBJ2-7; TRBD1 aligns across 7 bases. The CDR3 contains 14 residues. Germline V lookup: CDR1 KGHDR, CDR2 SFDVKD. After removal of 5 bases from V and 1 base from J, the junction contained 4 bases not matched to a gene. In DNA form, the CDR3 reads TGTGCCACCAGTGGAGAACAGGGGTCCTACGAGCAGTACTTC. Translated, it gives CATSGEQGSYEQYF.

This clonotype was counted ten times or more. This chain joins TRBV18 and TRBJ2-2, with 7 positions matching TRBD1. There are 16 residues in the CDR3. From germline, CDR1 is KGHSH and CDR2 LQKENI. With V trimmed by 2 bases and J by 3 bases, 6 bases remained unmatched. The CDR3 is CASSPRRQGDTGELFF. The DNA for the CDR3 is TGTGCCAGCTCACCAAGGCGGCAGGGGGACACCGGGGAGCTGTTTTTT.

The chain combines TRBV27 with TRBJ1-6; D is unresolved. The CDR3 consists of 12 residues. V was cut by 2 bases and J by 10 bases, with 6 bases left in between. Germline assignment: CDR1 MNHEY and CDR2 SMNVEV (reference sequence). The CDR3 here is CASSLTYSPLHF. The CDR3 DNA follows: TGTGCCAGCAGTTTAACGTACTCACCCCTCCACTTT.

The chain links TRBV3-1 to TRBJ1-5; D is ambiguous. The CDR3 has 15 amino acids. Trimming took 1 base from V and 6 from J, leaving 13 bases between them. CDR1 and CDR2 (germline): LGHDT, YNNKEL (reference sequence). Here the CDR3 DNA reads TGTGCCAGCAGCCAAGCTTTGAGGTGTTGTCAGCCCCAGCATTTT. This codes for CASSQALRCCQPQHF.

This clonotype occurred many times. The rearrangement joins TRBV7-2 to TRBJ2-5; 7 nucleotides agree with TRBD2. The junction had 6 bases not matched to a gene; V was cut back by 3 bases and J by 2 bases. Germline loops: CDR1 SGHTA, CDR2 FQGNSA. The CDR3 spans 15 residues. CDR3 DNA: TGTGCCAGCAGCTTTATGGGAGGGGAACAAGAGACCCAGTACTTC. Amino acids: CASSFMGGEQETQYF.

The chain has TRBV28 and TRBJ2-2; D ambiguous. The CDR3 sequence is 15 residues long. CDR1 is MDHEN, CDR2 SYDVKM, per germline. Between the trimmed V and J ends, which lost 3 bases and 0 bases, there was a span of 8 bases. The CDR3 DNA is TGTGCCAGCAGTTTTTTGGGGTCGAACACCGGGGAGCTGTTTTTT. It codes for CASSFLGSNTGELFF. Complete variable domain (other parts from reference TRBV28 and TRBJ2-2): DVKVTQSSRYLVKRTGEKVFLECVQDMDHENMFWYRQDPGLGLRLIYFSYDVKMKEKGDIPEGYSVSREKKERFSLILESASTNQTSMYLCASSFLGSNTGELFFGEGSRLTVL.

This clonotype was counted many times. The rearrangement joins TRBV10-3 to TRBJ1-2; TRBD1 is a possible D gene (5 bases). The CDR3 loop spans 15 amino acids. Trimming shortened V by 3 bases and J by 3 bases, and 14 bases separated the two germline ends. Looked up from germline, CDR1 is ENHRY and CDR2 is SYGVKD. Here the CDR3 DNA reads TGTGCCATCAGTGAAACGGTGGGGGGTTACTATGGCTACACCTTC. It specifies CAISETVGGYYGYTF.

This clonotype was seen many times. In nucleotides, the CDR3 is TGCGCCAGCAGCTTGGCCAAGGATCAGCCCCAGCATTTT. This sequence encodes CASSLAKDQPQHF. This rearrangement joins TRBV5-1 to TRBJ1-5; no firm D call. The length of the CDR3 is 13 residues. The V end was cut by 0 bases, the J end by 5 bases, with 6 bases between. Germline values: CDR1 SGHRS, CDR2 YFSETQ.

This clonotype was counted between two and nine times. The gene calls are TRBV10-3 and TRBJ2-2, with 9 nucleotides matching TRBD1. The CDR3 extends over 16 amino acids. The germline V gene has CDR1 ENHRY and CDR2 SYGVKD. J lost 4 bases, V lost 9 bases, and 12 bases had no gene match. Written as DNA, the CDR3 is TGTGCCATTTTCCCAGGACAGGGGTTCGGCACCGGGGAGCTGTTTTTT. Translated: CAIFPGQGFGTGELFF.

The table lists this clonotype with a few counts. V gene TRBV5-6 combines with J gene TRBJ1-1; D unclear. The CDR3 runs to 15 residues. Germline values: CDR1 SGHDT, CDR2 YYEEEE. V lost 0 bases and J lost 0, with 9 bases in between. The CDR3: CASSLAGKMNTEAFF. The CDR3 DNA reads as TGTGCCAGCAGCTTGGCCGGGAAGATGAACACTGAAGCTTTCTTT.

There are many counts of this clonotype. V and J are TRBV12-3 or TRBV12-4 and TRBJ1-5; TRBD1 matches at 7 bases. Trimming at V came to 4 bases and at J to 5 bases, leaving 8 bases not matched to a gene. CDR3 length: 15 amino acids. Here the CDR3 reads CASSSDRVLDQPQHF. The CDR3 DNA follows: TGTGCCAGCAGTTCCGACAGGGTCCTGGATCAGCCCCAGCATTTT.

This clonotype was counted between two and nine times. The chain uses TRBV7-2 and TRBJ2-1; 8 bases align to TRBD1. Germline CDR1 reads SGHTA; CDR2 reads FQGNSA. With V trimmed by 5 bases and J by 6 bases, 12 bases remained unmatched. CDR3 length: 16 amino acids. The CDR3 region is CASSALTGARANEQFF. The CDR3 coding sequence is TGTGCCAGCAGCGCCTTGACAGGGGCTCGTGCCAATGAGCAGTTCTTC.

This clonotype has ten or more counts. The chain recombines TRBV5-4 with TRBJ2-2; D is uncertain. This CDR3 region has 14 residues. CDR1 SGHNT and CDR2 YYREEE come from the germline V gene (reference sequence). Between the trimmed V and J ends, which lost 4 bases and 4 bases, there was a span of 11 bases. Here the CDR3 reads CASSPDLSTGELFF. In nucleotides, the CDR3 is TGTGCCAGCAGCCCGGACCTAAGCACCGGGGAGCTGTTTTTT.

CDR3 protein: CARSPPLDTQYF. DNA of the CDR3: TGTGCCAGGAGCCCCCCGCTTGATACGCAGTATTTT. The genes are TRBV5-6 and TRBJ2-3; D ambiguous. The CDR3 has 12 amino acids. The germline V gene encodes CDR1 SGHDT and CDR2 YYEEEE. The germline V and J ends were trimmed by 8 bases and 6 bases, with 13 bases remaining between them.

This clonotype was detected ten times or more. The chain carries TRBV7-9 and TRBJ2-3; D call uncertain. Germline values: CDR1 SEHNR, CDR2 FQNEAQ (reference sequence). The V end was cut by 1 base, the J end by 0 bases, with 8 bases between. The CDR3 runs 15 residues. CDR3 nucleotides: TGTGCCAGCAGCTTAGACGGGCATAGCACAGATACGCAGTATTTT. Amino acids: CASSLDGHSTDTQYF.

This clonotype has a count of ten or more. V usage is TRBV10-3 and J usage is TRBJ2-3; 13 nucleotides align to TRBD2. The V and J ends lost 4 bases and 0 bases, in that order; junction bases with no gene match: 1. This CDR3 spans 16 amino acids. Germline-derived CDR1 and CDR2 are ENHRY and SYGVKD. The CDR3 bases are TGTGCCATCAGTGGACTAGCGGGAGGTAGCACAGATACGCAGTATTTT. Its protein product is CAISGLAGGSTDTQYF.

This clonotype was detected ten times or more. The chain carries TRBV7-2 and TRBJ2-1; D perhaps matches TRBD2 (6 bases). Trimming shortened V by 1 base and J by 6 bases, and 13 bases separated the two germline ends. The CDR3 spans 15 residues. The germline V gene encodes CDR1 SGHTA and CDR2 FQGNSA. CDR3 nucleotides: TGTGCCAGCAGCTTAGAGACTAGGAGGGGCAATGAGCAGTTCTTC. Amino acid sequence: CASSLETRRGNEQFF.